The sequence of this TCR beta chain was determined in a study of control samples from healthy donors and cancer patients. The V end lost 3 bases, the J end lost 0 bases, and 14 bases lay between the germline ends. Germline V gene data show CDR1 as KGHDR and CDR2 as SFDVKD. The CDR3 length is 17 residues. Repertoires were generated with immunoSEQ multiplex PCR, while TCRdb's copy carries only in-frame clones and drops some. The sample carries 90,000 to 150,000 clones, around 88% recorded once. The sequence was collected from a man aged 40-49 years in good health. Sequencing was performed on blood. The V and J genes are TRBV24-1 and TRBJ2-1; D assignment may be TRBD1 or TRBD2 (6 bases each). CDR3 nucleotides: TGTGCCACCAGTGATCCAGGCGGAGGGGGCTCCTACAATGAGCAGTTCTTC. It codes for CATSDPGGGGSYNEQFF.